Listed here is a single TCR beta chain. Antigen specificity is unknown. This CDR3 is built from 16 residues. Between the trimmed V and J ends, which lost 4 bases and 1 base, there was a span of 14 bases. Per germline, CDR1 SGHDN and CDR2 FVKESK. These data come from a study of persistence of HIV-infected CD4 T cells. Sequencing used immunoSEQ version 4 in survey mode. The repertoire was sequenced with immunoSEQ multiplex PCR; TCRdb's copy has only in-frame clones and lacks some. Of under 50,000 clones in the sample, roughly 90% are singletons; the top ten hold 1.8%. Cells were stimulated nonspecifically with anti-CD3/anti-CD28 magnetic beads. CD4+ T cells upregulating both CD40 ligand and CD69 were sorted as responding cells. Adults with HIV-1 started suppressive ART while chronically infected. For at least 4 years, plasma HIV-1 RNA was undetectable (<50 copies/mL).

The sequencing used CD4+ T cells sorted from PBMCs after roughly 18-hour stimulation, collected from a patient who received antiretroviral therapy. This chain links TRBV14 with TRBJ1-3, with D possibly being TRBD1 (5 bases). This clonotype was obtained from an adult man with HIV who was CMV-seropositive. The CDR3 sequence is CASSREGRVSGNTIYF. For the CDR3, the DNA is TGTGCCAGCAGCCGAGAGGGCAGGGTGTCTGGAAACACCATATATTTT.